The text below deals with one T cell receptor beta chain. Its antigen is undetermined. The data originate from a study of shared clonotypes between healthy human individuals. Study-wide points: The sharing of 4% to 5.5% of naive CD4 clonotypes was seen across a handful of donors. Among non-shared clonotypes, generation probabilities were lower than among those shared by all four donors.

V was pared by 4 bases and J by 6 bases, with 5 bases of the junction left unmatched. The germline gives CDR1 LGHNA, CDR2 YSLEER. The CDR3 consists of 14 residues. Across several immunoSEQ plates, the genomic DNA of each subset was split evenly. Here immunoSEQ multiplex PCR was the method, and the copy in TCRdb shows in-frame clones only, minus some. The table has some 200,000 clones, about 65% seen once. The sample taken for sequencing was memory CD4+ T cells sorted from blood. Regarding subset: CD45RA-negative fraction. The V call is TRBV4-3, the J call TRBJ2-1, with 8 nucleotides matching TRBD2. The TCR sequence derives from a man aged 30 to 39 in good health. The chain's CDR3 is CASSLEGTSNEQFF. CDR3 nucleotides: TGCGCCAGCAGCCTCGAGGGGACTAGCAATGAGCAGTTCTTC.